Following are 27 T cell receptor beta chains from one sample sequenced in a study of cytomegalovirus exposure and HLA in healthy donors. Using immunoSEQ multiplex PCR, the repertoire was profiled, and TCRdb retains in-frame clones only, with some absent. The table lists 57,000 or so clones, just under 95% of them singletons. The sequenced material came from PBMCs. The receptor source for this set is a man between 18 and 35 years old in good health and CMV-seronegative.

The J gene is TRBJ1-3, the V gene TRBV9, with TRBD1 matching over 7 bases. The CDR3 consists of 20 residues. V dropped 0 bases and J dropped 0; count of bases not matched to a gene: 15. Germline V CDR1 and CDR2: SGDLS, YYNGEE. The CDR3 protein is CASSVESIFTGTVSGNTIYF. In nucleotides, the CDR3 is TGTGCCAGCAGCGTAGAGTCCATTTTCACCGGGACAGTCTCTGGAAACACCATATATTTT.

The chain joins TRBV5-4 to TRBJ2-7, with 8 bases lining up with TRBD1. The ends lost 4 bases at V and 3 bases at J; junction bases unmatched: 9. The CDR3 sequence is 15 residues long. Per the germline V gene, CDR1 is SGHNT and CDR2 is YYREEE (reference sequence). DNA for the CDR3: TGTGCCAGCAGCCTAAGACTAGGGACAGGCTACGAGCAGTACTTC. This translates into CASSLRLGTGYEQYF. The whole variable domain, remainder taken from reference TRBV5-4 and TRBJ2-7, is ETGVTQSPTHLIKTRGQQVTLRCSSQSGHNTVSWYQQALGQGPQFIFQYYREEENGRGNFPPRFSGLQFPNYSSELNVNALELDDSALYLCASSLRLGTGYEQYFGPGTRLTVT.

The gene calls are TRBV28 and TRBJ2-3, with a possible D match to TRBD1 (5 bases). Germline V gene data show CDR1 as MDHEN and CDR2 as SYDVKM. CDR3 size: 14 residues. Trimming pared 9 bases from V and 2 bases from J, leaving 15 bases between. The CDR3 nucleotides read TGTGCCAGTCACGACAGTTTTTCCACAGATACGCAGTATTTT. Its translation: CASHDSFSTDTQYF.

This sequence joins TRBV5-4 and TRBJ2-7, with 9 bases fitting TRBD2. Per the germline V gene, CDR1 is SGHNT and CDR2 is YYREEE (reference sequence). V shed 5 bases and J 5 bases; nucleotides not matched to a gene: 14. This CDR3 is built from 16 residues. The CDR3 reads CASSPGGTSKTHEQYF. DNA for the CDR3: TGTGCCAGCAGTCCGGGGGGGACTAGCAAAACCCACGAGCAGTACTTC.

The CDR3 sequence is CAWRGQGANYGYTF. The CDR3 bases are TGTGCCTGGAGAGGACAGGGGGCTAACTATGGCTACACCTTC. The V call is TRBV30, the J call TRBJ1-2; 10 positions match TRBD1. Germline CDR1 is GTSNPN and CDR2 is SVGIG (reference sequence). The CDR3 runs 14 residues. V gave up 3 bases and J gave up 0 bases; unmatched junction bases: 1.

The chain uses TRBV5-1 and TRBJ2-1; 14 bases align to TRBD2. Per germline, CDR1 SGHRS and CDR2 YFSETQ. The CDR3 runs 15 residues. V was clipped by 7 bases and J by 7 bases; unmatched bases: 7. DNA of the CDR3: TGCGCCAGCGGGCCAGGGACTAGCGGGAGTAATGAGCAGTTCTTC. This translates into CASGPGTSGSNEQFF.

This chain links TRBV7-6 with TRBJ2-1; 13 bases match TRBD2. With V trimmed by 6 bases and J by 8 bases, 7 bases remained unmatched. CDR1 and CDR2 from the germline V gene are SGHVS and FNYEAQ. The CDR3 has 15 residues. CDR3 residues: CASRSLAGGAHEQFF. The CDR3 bases are TGTGCCAGCAGATCACTAGCGGGAGGGGCCCATGAGCAGTTCTTC.

The V call is TRBV28, the J call TRBJ2-3; tentatively, D is TRBD2 (5 bases). This CDR3 is built from 15 residues. Trimming took off 2 bases at V and 0 bases at J, with 9 bases between the two ends. Germline CDR1 MDHEN, CDR2 SYDVKM. This CDR3 is CASSLITGSTDTQYF. The CDR3, as DNA: TGTGCCAGCAGTTTAATAACGGGGAGCACAGATACGCAGTATTTT.

The chain's CDR3 is CASRGGETQYF. Written as DNA, the CDR3 is TGTGCCAGCAGGGGCGGGGAGACCCAGTACTTC. The chain employs TRBV2 and TRBJ2-5, with a tentative D call TRBD2 (5 bases). The V gene lost 6 bases and the J gene lost 5 bases, with 7 bases spanning the gap. The CDR3 is 11 amino acids. The germline CDR1 and CDR2 sequences are SNHLY and FYNNEI.

V usage is TRBV28 and J usage is TRBJ2-1; 7 nucleotides align to TRBD1. V lost 4 bases to trimming and J lost 3 bases; unmatched junction nucleotides: 12. Germline V CDR1 and CDR2: MDHEN, SYDVKM. The CDR3 has 17 amino acids. CDR3 loop: CASSSAPDRDGYNEQFF. The CDR3 DNA reads TGTGCCAGCAGTTCCGCACCCGACAGGGACGGCTACAATGAGCAGTTCTTC.

The chain carries TRBV6-5 and TRBJ2-7, with 11 bases fitting TRBD2. The V gene end was trimmed by 5 bases and the J gene end by 5 bases; junction bases not matched to a gene: 5. CDR3 size: 14 residues. Germline V gene data show CDR1 as MNHEY and CDR2 as SVGAGI. Written as DNA, the CDR3 is TGTGCCAGCAGTCATAGCGGGAGGGGGAACGAGCAGTACTTC. It codes for CASSHSGRGNEQYF.

The chain couples TRBV7-9 to TRBJ2-5, with D tentatively TRBD2 (6 bases). Per the germline V gene, CDR1 is SEHNR and CDR2 is FQNEAQ (reference sequence). With 2 bases removed from V and 1 base from J, the gap between germline ends came to 14 bases. CDR3 length: 16 amino acids. The CDR3 loop is CASSLLSHGSQETQYF. The DNA for the CDR3 is TGTGCCAGCAGCTTACTAAGCCACGGGAGCCAAGAGACCCAGTACTTC.

CDR3 sequence (DNA): TGTGCCAGTAACAGAGACTCTGGGGCCAACGTCCTGACTTTC. It specifies CASNRDSGANVLTF. The rearrangement links TRBV19 to TRBJ2-6; D is unresolved. The CDR3 contains 14 residues. Trimming removed 7 bases from V and 0 bases from J, with 7 bases in between. Germline V gene sequence: CDR1 LNHDA, CDR2 SQIVND (reference sequence).

The J gene is TRBJ1-4, the V gene TRBV19; the D gene is possibly TRBD1 (6 bases). This CDR3 has 14 amino acids. Trimming shortened V by 6 bases and J by 2 bases, and 10 bases separated the two germline ends. Germline V gives CDR1 LNHDA, CDR2 SQIVND (reference sequence). CDR3: CASSRQGTNEKLFF. The CDR3 bases are TGTGCCAGTAGCCGCCAGGGGACTAATGAAAAACTGTTTTTT.

This clone has a single count. This chain uses TRBV6-5 with TRBJ2-2, with 7 bases fitting TRBD1. CDR3 length: 13 amino acids. Germline V gene data show CDR1 as MNHEY and CDR2 as SVGAGI. Losses at the gene ends were 6 bases for V and 8 bases for J; bases not matched to a gene: 6. The CDR3 DNA sequence: TGTGCCAGCAGGCGACAGGGTGGAGGGGAGCTGTTTTTT. The encoded protein is CASRRQGGGELFF.

V is TRBV13 and J is TRBJ2-1, with D unclear. CDR1 is PRHDT, CDR2 FYEKMQ, per germline (reference sequence). V lost 1 base and J 0 bases, leaving 10 bases between the germline ends. The CDR3 has 16 amino acids. Written as DNA, the CDR3 is TGTGCCAGCAGCTTAGCCACTAAGAGCTCCTACAATGAGCAGTTCTTC. This translates into CASSLATKSSYNEQFF.

This clone was seen a single time. The chain has TRBV28 and TRBJ2-3; TRBD2 might be the D (5 bases). Per germline, CDR1 MDHEN and CDR2 SYDVKM. V was trimmed by 1 base and J by 4 bases, leaving 9 bases between them. The CDR3 length is 14 residues. CDR3 nucleotide sequence: TGTGCCAGCAGTTTATACGGGGAGCCAGATACGCAGTATTTT. It encodes CASSLYGEPDTQYF.

This clone was seen a single time. The gene calls are TRBV19 and TRBJ2-3; TRBD1 matches at 8 bases. CDR3 length: 15 residues. The germline V gene encodes CDR1 LNHDA and CDR2 SQIVND (reference sequence). The ends lost 4 bases at V and 2 bases at J; junction bases unmatched: 5. CDR3 DNA sequence: TGTGCCAGTAGTACAGGGGGCTTTTACACAGATACGCAGTATTTT. It translates to CASSTGGFYTDTQYF.

The chain couples TRBV6-1 to TRBJ2-5, with 10 bases identical to TRBD1. Losses at the gene ends were 2 bases for V and 6 bases for J; bases not matched to a gene: 6. This CDR3 contains 15 residues. Germline-derived CDR1 and CDR2 are MNHNS and SASEGT. Here the CDR3 DNA reads TGTGCCAGCAGTGAAACGGGACAGGGGTTGAAGACCCAGTACTTC. It translates to CASSETGQGLKTQYF.

This clone appeared a single time. V is TRBV11-2 and J is TRBJ2-5; 7 bases are shared with TRBD2. The germline V gene encodes CDR1 SGHAT and CDR2 FQNNGV. This CDR3 spans 14 amino acids. Trimming took 5 bases from V and 5 from J; bases not matched to a gene: 8. The CDR3 is CASSPSGGGETQYF. For the CDR3, the DNA is TGTGCCAGCAGCCCTTCGGGAGGCGGCGAGACCCAGTACTTC.

The J gene is TRBJ1-1, the V gene TRBV10-1; D may be TRBD1 (6 bases). The CDR3 extends over 15 amino acids. Germline assignment: CDR1 WNHNN and CDR2 SYGVQD (reference sequence). V lost 2 bases, J lost 1 base, and 11 bases lay in between. This CDR3 is CASSENSGQNTEAFF. The CDR3 DNA sequence: TGCGCCAGCAGTGAGAACTCGGGACAGAACACTGAAGCTTTCTTT.

This clone was seen a single time. J is TRBJ2-7 and V is TRBV27, with D tentatively TRBD1 (6 bases). V was shortened by 2 bases and J by 3 bases, with 11 bases between the two germline ends. Germline lookup yields CDR1 MNHEY and CDR2 SMNVEV (reference sequence). The CDR3 covers 14 residues. CDR3 nucleotide sequence: TGTGCCAGCAGTTTACGGTGGGGACACTACGAGCAGTACTTC. Translating gives CASSLRWGHYEQYF.

This rearrangement joins TRBV28 to TRBJ2-1; maybe TRBD2 (5 bases). Trimming removed 6 bases at V and 10 bases at J, with 10 bases between. The CDR3 runs 11 residues. Germline CDR1 MDHEN, CDR2 SYDVKM. The CDR3 nucleotides read TGTGCCAGCAGCCTCAGAGGGGAGCAGTTCTTC. This gives the protein CASSLRGEQFF.

V gene TRBV27 combines with J gene TRBJ2-1, with 8 bases fitting TRBD2. The CDR3 runs to 15 residues. CDR1 MNHEY and CDR2 SMNVEV come from the germline V gene (reference sequence). V was pared by 2 bases and J by 3 bases, with 3 bases of the junction left unmatched. In nucleotides, the CDR3 is TGTGCCAGCAGTTTAACGGGGGGGATCTACAATGAGCAGTTCTTC. Its protein product is CASSLTGGIYNEQFF.

Written as DNA, the CDR3 is TGTGCCAGCAGCCGGGACAGGGGAGGAAGTCAGCCCCAGCATTTT. Amino acid sequence: CASSRDRGGSQPQHF. The chain carries TRBV5-6 and TRBJ1-5; 10 nucleotides agree with TRBD1. Germline V CDR1 and CDR2: SGHDT, YYEEEE. Trimming removed 4 bases from V and 6 bases from J; junction bases left unmatched: 7. The CDR3 sequence is 15 residues long.

The chain has TRBV28 and TRBJ1-5, with a possible D match to TRBD1 (5 bases). This CDR3 is built from 12 residues. Germline V gene data show CDR1 as MDHEN and CDR2 as SYDVKM. V was shortened by 7 bases and J by 6 bases, with 10 bases between the two germline ends. CDR3: CASISGVQPQHF. The CDR3 nucleotides are TGTGCCAGCATTTCGGGGGTTCAGCCCCAGCATTTT.

This chain connects TRBV25-1 to TRBJ1-2, with 8 bases identical to TRBD1. The CDR3 spans 14 residues. V was clipped by 3 bases and J by 5 bases; unmatched bases: 5. CDR1 and CDR2 from the germline V gene are MGHDK and SYGVNS. The CDR3 bases are TGTGCCAGCAGTGACCCCGGGACAGGATATGGCTACACCTTC. Encoded protein: CASSDPGTGYGYTF.